This TCR beta chain was captured by sequencing in a study of T cells in Graves' hyperthyroidism and ophthalmopathy. This clonotype came up many times. Germline loops: CDR1 MNHNS, CDR2 SASEGT. This CDR3 is built from 18 residues. V was shortened by 0 bases and J by 7 bases, with 21 bases between the two germline ends. The source material, RNA transcripts, was used to amplify TCR beta CDR3 regions. First-round RT-PCR targeting the TCR CDR3 was performed with the HTBI primer set. TCRdb used MiXCR to reprocess the multiplex PCR reads, holding one entry per CDR3 protein. The sample lists around 380,000 distinct CDR3 sequences; about 13% were seen once.

The sample was blood. This clonotype was sampled from a young man with Graves' hyperthyroidism that later progressed to Graves' ophthalmopathy. The genes are TRBV6-1 and TRBJ1-4; D is perhaps TRBD1 (6 bases). The CDR3 sequence is CASSEANEWGAGGEKLFF. Here the CDR3 DNA reads TGTGCCAGCAGTGAAGCGAATGAGTGGGGGGCCGGTGGTGAAAAACTGTTTTTT.